This T cell receptor beta chain originates from a study of cytomegalovirus exposure and HLA in healthy donors. Across the study: For the 300 to 400 genotyped donors, more than 80% fell within the Caucasian-associated ancestry cluster.

Donors in the study were healthy people who gave bone marrow. This CDR3 is built from 14 residues. Germline loops: CDR1 GTSNPN, CDR2 SVGIG (reference sequence). Trimming removed 2 bases at V and 5 bases at J, with 10 bases between. 60 Vbeta and 13 Jbeta primers were used in PCR. The data were produced by immunoSEQ multiplex PCR, yet TCRdb's version contains in-frame clones alone and is incomplete. Of 60,000 to 85,000 clones listed, around 74% are singletons. Sequencing was carried out using PBMCs. The chain is built from TRBV30 and TRBJ1-6, with a possible D match to TRBD1 (5 bases). This receptor was taken from a human donor in good health. CDR3 DNA sequence: TGTGCCTGGAGTAGGGGTCAAGATAATTCACCCCTCCACTTT. Amino acids: CAWSRGQDNSPLHF.